This T cell receptor (beta chain) is from a study of cytomegalovirus exposure and HLA in healthy donors. Study in general: A later analysis reported the 120 validation repertoires used the same platform as the 666 first-cohort repertoires. Study conclusions and caveats: Within the approximately 130 validation repertoires, first-cohort TCR clusters tended to co-occur, according to a later analysis. Most TCR sequences proved rare, with some public TCRs found in many donors. Through in vitro validation, three CMV-associated chains were shown to be specific for CMV antigens.

Comment on this clone: No antigen is known for it.

The ends lost 4 bases at V and 0 bases at J; junction bases unmatched: 17. The CDR3 is 20 amino acids. Germline CDR1 and CDR2: MGHRA and YSYEKL. TCRdb's copy holds only in-frame clones and misses some; the assay was immunoSEQ multiplex PCR. The data show over 85,000 clones, with roughly 95% seen just once and roughly 0.9% held by the top ten. The sample was PBMCs. The rearrangement joins TRBV4-1 to TRBJ1-3, with 8 positions matching TRBD1. This TCR was recovered from a woman aged 18 to 35 in good health and CMV-seronegative. CDR3: CASSPGQGWGIDSSGNTIYF. CDR3 DNA: TGCGCCAGCAGCCCAGGACAGGGTTGGGGGATTGATTCCTCTGGAAACACCATATATTTT.